The clone carrying this TCR beta chain was seen a few times. Its antigen is undetermined. The source of the sample is a study of blood T cells in healthy people across ages. Study-wide background: Template-switching capture recovered about one barcoded beta molecule per two T cells.

Findings and limits, study-wide: As age increased, TCR beta diversity per million T cells fell in a roughly linear fashion.

Alongside a J-beta primer mix, a sample-barcoded 5' primer served in a second PCR lasting about 7 to 12 cycles. Every single cDNA molecule received a tag from a template-switch adaptor with 12 random nucleotides. TCRdb fed the 5' RACE reads into MiXCR, producing one record per CDR3 protein. The table lists about 640,000 distinct CDR3 sequences, 45% to 65% of them singletons. RNA extraction gave at least 5 micrograms of total RNA per sample. Unmatched junction bases numbered 14, after V lost 4 bases and J lost 6 bases. In germline, CDR1 is SGHRS, CDR2 YFSETQ. The CDR3 loop spans 17 amino acids. This sequence originates from a man aged 55 to 70 in good health. V usage is TRBV5-1 and J usage is TRBJ2-3; 10 positions agree with TRBD2. The sample comprised blood. The CDR3 loop is CASSPLGGAGGLDTQYF. In nucleotides, the CDR3 is TGCGCCAGCAGCCCTCTCGGGGGAGCGGGGGGGCTGGATACGCAGTATTTT.